These 18 T cell receptor beta chains came from one sample sequenced in a study of response to subunit inactivated influenza vaccine. TCRdb re-called the RT-PCR reads with MiXCR, one entry per CDR3 protein. The sample includes 500,000 to 600,000 distinct CDR3 sequences, about 8% seen only once; the top ten take approximately 12%. The starting material was PBMCs from blood, obtained less than 30 months after vaccination. The receptor set was obtained from a man between 50 and 70 years old who received an inactivated influenza vaccine.

The J gene is TRBJ2-1, the V gene TRBV7-9; D is unresolved. The V end lost 9 bases, the J end lost 6 bases, and 18 bases lay between the germline ends. This CDR3 contains 14 residues. The V gene's germline CDR1 is SEHNR and CDR2 FQNEAQ (reference sequence). CDR3: CARGRGLLCNEQFF. DNA of the CDR3: TGTGCCAGGGGCCGTGGGCTCCTCTGCAATGAGCAGTTCTTC.

This clonotype was counted between two and nine times. The rearrangement links TRBV5-6 to TRBJ2-2; D is ambiguous. Germline lookup yields CDR1 SGHDT and CDR2 YYEEEE. V dropped 3 bases and J dropped 7 bases, with 10 bases sitting between them. CDR3 size: 13 residues. The chain's CDR3 is CASSSGRNGELFF. The DNA for the CDR3 is TGTGCCAGCAGCTCCGGTCGGAACGGGGAGCTGTTTTTT.

There are many counts of this clonotype. J is TRBJ1-5 and V is TRBV12-3 or TRBV12-4; 8 positions agree with TRBD1. This CDR3 comprises 14 residues. V dropped 6 bases and J dropped 0; count of bases not matched to a gene: 1. CDR3 region: CASSQGASNQPQHF. The CDR3 bases are TGTGCCAGCAGCCAGGGGGCTAGCAATCAGCCCCAGCATTTT.

This clonotype turned up a few times. The V and J genes are TRBV18 and TRBJ2-5; TRBD2 agrees at 10 bases. V lost 3 bases to trimming and J lost 7 bases; unmatched junction nucleotides: 11. This CDR3 is built from 16 residues. Germline V gene sequence: CDR1 KGHSH, CDR2 LQKENI. CDR3 DNA: TGTGCCAGCTCACCCACCCTAGCGGGAGCTGAGAGGACCCAGTACTTC. This translates into CASSPTLAGAERTQYF.

This clonotype came up a few times. The rearrangement uses TRBV29-1 and TRBJ2-5; D remains ambiguous. Germline CDR1 and CDR2: SQVTM and ANQGSEA. The CDR3 sequence is 11 residues long. The germline V and J ends were trimmed by 7 bases and 2 bases, with 8 bases remaining between them. The CDR3 DNA sequence: TGCAGCGGGACCCATCAAGAGACCCAGTACTTC. It codes for CSGTHQETQYF.

This clonotype occurred a few times. The gene calls are TRBV7-8 and TRBJ2-1; tentative D call: TRBD2 (6 bases). The CDR3 is 17 amino acids. Germline CDR1 and CDR2: SGHVS and FQNEAQ. Trimming pared 1 base from V and 0 bases from J, leaving 13 bases between. CDR3 region: CASSLEYGGSSYNEQFF. The CDR3 nucleotides are TGTGCCAGCAGCTTAGAATATGGGGGGAGCTCCTACAATGAGCAGTTCTTC.

This clonotype was recorded only once. The V call is TRBV12-3 or TRBV12-4, the J call TRBJ1-1; D gene ambiguous. This CDR3 has 14 residues. Trimming stripped 6 bases from V and 2 bases from J, with 13 bases between. The CDR3, as DNA: TGTGCCAGCAGCCCCCTCCCGGAAAACACTGAAGCTTTCTTT. It yields the protein CASSPLPENTEAFF.

The chain employs TRBV4-3 and TRBJ1-5; no firm D call. This CDR3 region has 13 residues. Germline V lookup: CDR1 LGHNA, CDR2 YSLEER. V lost 0 bases to trimming and J lost 9 bases, with 9 bases between them. CDR3 DNA: TGCGCCAGCAGCCAAGAGTCGGGCGGGCCCCAGCATTTT. As protein: CASSQESGGPQHF.

A few counts support this clonotype. The chain combines TRBV11-3 with TRBJ2-2; D not certain. Germline lookup yields CDR1 SGHNT and CDR2 YENEEA. Trimming removed 4 bases from V and 9 bases from J, with 18 bases in between. The CDR3 is 15 residues long. The CDR3 loop is CASSWGGEFGRELFF. In DNA, the CDR3 is TGTGCCAGCAGCTGGGGTGGAGAGTTTGGTCGGGAGCTGTTTTTT.

This clonotype was seen repeatedly, ten times or more. The V gene is TRBV12-3 or TRBV12-4, the J gene TRBJ2-1; unclear D gene. The length of the CDR3 is 13 residues. The germline V and J ends were trimmed by 3 bases and 8 bases, with 11 bases remaining between them. Written as DNA, the CDR3 is TGTGCCAGCAGTTTCCCGATGACGGATGAGCAGTTCTTC. Amino acids: CASSFPMTDEQFF.

This clonotype was counted between two and nine times. V gene TRBV7-2 combines with J gene TRBJ2-1; D call uncertain. Germline V gene sequence: CDR1 SGHTA, CDR2 FQGNSA. With 1 base removed from V and 0 bases from J, the gap between germline ends came to 10 bases. The CDR3 is 16 residues long. In nucleotides, the CDR3 is TGTGCCAGCAGCTTAGATTTTAGCCCCTCCTACAATGAGCAGTTCTTC. This translates into CASSLDFSPSYNEQFF.

CDR3 amino acids: CASSEEGGTEAFF. CDR3 in DNA: TGTGCCAGCAGTGAAGAGGGTGGCACTGAAGCTTTCTTT. This chain uses TRBV3-1 with TRBJ1-1; no firm D call. Germline V gene lookup returns CDR1 LGHDT and CDR2 YNNKEL (reference sequence). The CDR3 has 13 residues. Trimming pared 6 bases from V and 4 bases from J, leaving 12 bases between.

This clonotype was counted a few times. This sequence joins TRBV6-6 and TRBJ2-7; D is unresolved. V lost 2 bases to trimming and J lost 4 bases, with 9 bases between them. The CDR3 is made up of 13 amino acids. CDR1 is MNHNY, CDR2 SVGAGI, per germline (reference sequence). CDR3 in amino acids: CASSYPDQYEQYF. The DNA for the CDR3 is TGTGCCAGCAGTTACCCCGATCAGTACGAGCAGTACTTC.

This clonotype was picked up a small number of times. The V gene is TRBV7-6, the J gene TRBJ1-1; TRBD1 is a possible D gene (5 bases). V dropped 5 bases and J dropped 5 bases, with 12 bases sitting between them. This CDR3 contains 13 residues. CDR1 and CDR2 from the germline V gene are SGHVS and FNYEAQ. This CDR3 reads CASSPSWGTEAFF. In nucleotides, the CDR3 is TGTGCCAGCAGCCCTAGCTGGGGGACTGAAGCTTTCTTT.

This chain links TRBV9 with TRBJ2-7; perhaps TRBD2 as D (6 bases). This CDR3 spans 15 amino acids. The ends were cut back, 2 bases at V and 1 base at J, with 13 bases in the middle. The germline V gene encodes CDR1 SGDLS and CDR2 YYNGEE. In nucleotides, the CDR3 is TGTGCCAGCAGCGTCGGGCACGGGGGTTCCTACGAGCAGTACTTC. As protein: CASSVGHGGSYEQYF. The whole variable domain, filled in from reference TRBV9 and TRBJ2-7, reads DSGVTQTPKHLITATGQRVTLRCSPRSGDLSVYWYQQSLDQGLQFLIQYYNGEERAKGNILERFSAQQFPDLHSELNLSSLELGDSALYFCASSVGHGGSYEQYFGPGTRLTVT.

This clonotype has at least ten counts. The chain combines TRBV7-2 with TRBJ2-1, with 7 bases identical to TRBD1. The V gene's germline CDR1 is SGHTA and CDR2 FQGNSA. CDR3 length: 14 residues. V shed 4 bases, J shed 13 bases, and the junction held 13 bases outside the gene matches. CDR3: CASSSRDRSVNQFF. In DNA, the CDR3 is TGTGCCAGCAGCTCACGGGACAGAAGTGTCAATCAGTTCTTC.

This clonotype occurred many times. V gene TRBV7-6 combines with J gene TRBJ2-7; weak D call: TRBD2 (6 bases). Looked up from germline, CDR1 is SGHVS and CDR2 is FNYEAQ. This CDR3 has 15 amino acids. The V end was cut by 1 base, the J end by 0 bases, with 10 bases between. This CDR3 reads CASSLGRGYSYEQYF. As DNA, the CDR3 is TGTGCCAGCAGCTTAGGGCGGGGATACTCCTACGAGCAGTACTTC. Using reference TRBV7-6 and TRBJ2-7 for the parts outside the CDR3, the full variable domain is GAGVSQSPRYKVTKRGQDVALRCDPISGHVSLYWYRQALGQGPEFLTYFNYEAQQDKSGLPNDRFSAERPEGSISTLTIQRTEQRDSAMYRCASSLGRGYSYEQYFGPGTRLTVT.

This clonotype has just a few counts. This chain uses TRBV6-1 with TRBJ2-7; 8 bases fit TRBD2. This CDR3 comprises 16 residues. The ends lost 5 bases at V and 7 bases at J; junction bases unmatched: 16. The germline gives CDR1 MNHNS, CDR2 SASEGT. The CDR3 coding sequence is TGTGCCAGCAGTCTCCACGGGGGGGTTCTTCAAGGGGAGCAGTACTTC. Amino acids: CASSLHGGVLQGEQYF.